The 5 T cell receptor beta chains presented below share a single source sample, sequenced in a study of resident and recirculating memory T cells in vitiligo. Assay used: immunoSEQ multiplex PCR; TCRdb lists only in-frame clones, some missing. Of 70,000 or so clones listed, about nine tenths are singletons. The sequenced sample consisted of blood. These receptor sequences come from a male donor with vitiligo.

This clone was picked up one time. V and J are TRBV7-2 and TRBJ2-7, with D possibly TRBD1 on 5 matching bases. Trimming shortened V by 5 bases and J by 6 bases, and 14 bases separated the two germline ends. CDR3 length: 13 residues. Looked up from germline, CDR1 is SGHTA and CDR2 is FQGNSA. Here the CDR3 DNA reads TGTGCCAGCAGCCTTTTACAGGTTGGCGAGCAGTACTTC. As protein: CASSLLQVGEQYF.

CDR3 sequence (DNA): TGTGCCAGCACCCCAGCGGGGACGGGGCGTGTACCCCTCCACTTT. Amino acids: CASTPAGTGRVPLHF. This chain links TRBV6-1 with TRBJ1-6; tentatively, D is TRBD1 (5 bases). There are 15 residues in the CDR3. Trimming shortened V by 7 bases and J by 12 bases, and 22 bases separated the two germline ends. Looked up from germline, CDR1 is MNHNS and CDR2 is SASEGT.

CDR3 DNA: TGTGCCAGCAGCACTCAGGGTGATTCACCCCTCCACTTT. Translating gives CASSTQGDSPLHF. The chain combines TRBV7-2 with TRBJ1-6; D might be TRBD1 (5 bases). Germline V gene lookup returns CDR1 SGHTA and CDR2 FQGNSA. V dropped 5 bases and J dropped 8 bases, with 10 bases sitting between them. The CDR3 contains 13 residues.

The chain employs TRBV7-9 and TRBJ2-7; 7 bases match TRBD1. V trimming: 5 bases; J trimming: 6 bases; junction bases outside the gene matches: 10. Germline CDR1 reads SEHNR; CDR2 reads FQNEAQ (reference sequence). The CDR3 has 14 residues. CDR3 sequence: CASSGNRGRGEQYF. CDR3 DNA: TGTGCCAGCAGCGGAAACAGGGGCCGGGGCGAGCAGTACTTC.

In its sample, this clone was seen once. This sequence joins TRBV5-1 and TRBJ2-5; the D is unclear. In germline, CDR1 is SGHRS, CDR2 YFSETQ. Trimming cost V 3 bases and J 2 bases, with 11 bases left between them. The CDR3 is 14 residues long. The CDR3 loop is CASSWFGLQETQYF. The CDR3 bases are TGCGCCAGCAGCTGGTTTGGCTTGCAAGAGACCCAGTACTTC.